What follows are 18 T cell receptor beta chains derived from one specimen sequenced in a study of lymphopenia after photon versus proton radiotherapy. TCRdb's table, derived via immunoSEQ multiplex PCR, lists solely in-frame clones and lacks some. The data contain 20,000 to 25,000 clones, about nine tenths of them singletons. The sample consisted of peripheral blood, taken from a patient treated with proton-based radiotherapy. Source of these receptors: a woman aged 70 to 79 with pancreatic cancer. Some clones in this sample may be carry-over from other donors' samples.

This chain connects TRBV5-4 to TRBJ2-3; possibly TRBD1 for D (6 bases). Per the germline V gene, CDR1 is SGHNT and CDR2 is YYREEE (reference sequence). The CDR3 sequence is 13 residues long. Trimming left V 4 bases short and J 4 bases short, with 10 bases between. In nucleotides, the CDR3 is TGTGCCAGCAGCGGAACAGGGTCAGATACGCAGTATTTT. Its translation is CASSGTGSDTQYF.

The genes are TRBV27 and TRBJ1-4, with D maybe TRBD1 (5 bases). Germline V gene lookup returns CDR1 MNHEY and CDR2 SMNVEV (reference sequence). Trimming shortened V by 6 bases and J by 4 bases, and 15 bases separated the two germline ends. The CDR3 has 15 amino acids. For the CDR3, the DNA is TGTGCCAGCAGAGCCACAGGACCGGTTAATGAAAAACTGTTTTTT. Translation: CASRATGPVNEKLFF.

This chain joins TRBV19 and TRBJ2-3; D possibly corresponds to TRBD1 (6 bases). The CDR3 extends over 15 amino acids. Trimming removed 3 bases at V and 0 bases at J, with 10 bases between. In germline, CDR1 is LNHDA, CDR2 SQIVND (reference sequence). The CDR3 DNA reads TGTGCCAGTAGTATCCAGACAGGAAGCACAGATACGCAGTATTTT. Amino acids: CASSIQTGSTDTQYF.

The CDR3 loop is CASSLTGTHSGNTIYF. The CDR3 DNA follows: TGTGCCAGCAGTTTAACCGGGACCCACTCTGGAAACACCATATATTTT. This chain links TRBV27 with TRBJ1-3; possible D gene TRBD1, 5 bases. The CDR3 totals 16 residues. Germline V CDR1 and CDR2: MNHEY, SMNVEV (reference sequence). V lost 2 bases and J 0 bases, leaving 11 bases between the germline ends.

DNA for the CDR3: TGTGCCATCAGTGCAGGGGGTAGTGGGGCCAACGTCCTGACTTTC. Translating it yields CAISAGGSGANVLTF. The genes are TRBV10-3 and TRBJ2-6, with TRBD1 matching 7 bases. The V gene's germline CDR1 is ENHRY and CDR2 SYGVKD. Losses at the gene ends were 4 bases for V and 3 bases for J; bases not matched to a gene: 3. The CDR3 extends over 15 amino acids.

The CDR3: CASSQGWSTGFPTEQFF. CDR3 coding DNA: TGTGCCAGCAGCCAAGGATGGTCGACAGGATTCCCGACTGAGCAGTTCTTC. This sequence joins TRBV14 and TRBJ2-1; perhaps TRBD1 as D (6 bases). Germline CDR1 and CDR2: SGHDN and FVKESK. Between the trimmed V and J ends, which lost 1 base and 9 bases, there was a span of 22 bases. CDR3 size: 17 residues.

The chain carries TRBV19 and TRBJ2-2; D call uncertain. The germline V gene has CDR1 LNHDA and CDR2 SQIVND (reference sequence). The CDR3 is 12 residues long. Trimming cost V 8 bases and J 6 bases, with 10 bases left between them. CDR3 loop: CASSTRPGELFF. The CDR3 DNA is TGTGCCAGTTCGACACGGCCCGGGGAGCTGTTTTTT.

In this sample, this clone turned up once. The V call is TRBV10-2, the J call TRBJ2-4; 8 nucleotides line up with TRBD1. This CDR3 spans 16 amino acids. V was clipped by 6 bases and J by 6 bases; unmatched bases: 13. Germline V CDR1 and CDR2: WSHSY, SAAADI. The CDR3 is CASSRNTGGRGNIQYF. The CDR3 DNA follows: TGCGCCAGCAGCCGCAACACAGGGGGTCGAGGAAACATTCAGTACTTC.

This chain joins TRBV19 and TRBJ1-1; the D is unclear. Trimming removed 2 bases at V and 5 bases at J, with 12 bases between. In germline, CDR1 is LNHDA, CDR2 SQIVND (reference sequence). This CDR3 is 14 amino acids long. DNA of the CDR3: TGTGCCAGTAGTATAACCGCTGGGGTGACTGAAGCTTTCTTT. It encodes CASSITAGVTEAFF.

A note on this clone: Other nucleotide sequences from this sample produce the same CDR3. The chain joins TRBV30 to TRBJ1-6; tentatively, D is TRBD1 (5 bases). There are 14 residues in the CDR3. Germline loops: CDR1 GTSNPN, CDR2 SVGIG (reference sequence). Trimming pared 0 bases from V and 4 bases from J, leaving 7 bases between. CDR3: CAWSVDNYNSPLHF. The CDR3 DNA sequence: TGTGCCTGGAGTGTGGACAATTATAATTCACCCCTCCACTTT. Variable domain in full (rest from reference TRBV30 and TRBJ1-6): SQTIHQWPATLVQPVGSPLSLECTVEGTSNPNLYWYRQAAGRGLQLLFYSVGIGQISSEVPQNLSASRPQDRQFILSSKKLLLSDSGFYLCAWSVDNYNSPLHFGNGTRLTVT.

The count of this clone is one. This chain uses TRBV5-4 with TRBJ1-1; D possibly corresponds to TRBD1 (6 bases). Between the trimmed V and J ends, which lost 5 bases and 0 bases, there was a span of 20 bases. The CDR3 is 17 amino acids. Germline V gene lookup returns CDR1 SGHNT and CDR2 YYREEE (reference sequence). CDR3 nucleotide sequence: TGTGCCAGCAGGTCTAATACTAGGGGGAATATGAACACTGAAGCTTTCTTT. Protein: CASRSNTRGNMNTEAFF.

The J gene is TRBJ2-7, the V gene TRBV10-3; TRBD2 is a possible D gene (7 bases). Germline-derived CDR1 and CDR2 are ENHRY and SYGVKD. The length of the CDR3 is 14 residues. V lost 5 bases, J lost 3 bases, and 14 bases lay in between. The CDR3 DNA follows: TGTGCCATCAGTATCTCAGGGGAGGGCTACGAGCAGTACTTC. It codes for CAISISGEGYEQYF.

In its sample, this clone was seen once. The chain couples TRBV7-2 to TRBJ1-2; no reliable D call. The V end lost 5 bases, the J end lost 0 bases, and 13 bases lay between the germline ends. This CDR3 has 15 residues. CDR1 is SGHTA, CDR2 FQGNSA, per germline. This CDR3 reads CASSPRLGTNYGYTF. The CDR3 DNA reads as TGTGCCAGCAGCCCCCGGCTAGGGACTAACTATGGCTACACCTTC.

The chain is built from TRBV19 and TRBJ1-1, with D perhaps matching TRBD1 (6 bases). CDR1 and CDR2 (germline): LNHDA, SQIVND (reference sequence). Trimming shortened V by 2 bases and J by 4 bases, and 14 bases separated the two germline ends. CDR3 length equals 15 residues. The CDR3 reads CASSILSGEGTEAFF. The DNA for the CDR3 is TGTGCCAGTAGTATACTATCAGGGGAGGGCACTGAAGCTTTCTTT.

Here the CDR3 DNA reads TGTGCCTGGACGCGAGATTCCTACGAGCAGTACTTC. Translated, it gives CAWTRDSYEQYF. The rearrangement joins TRBV30 to TRBJ2-7; the D is unclear. Per the germline V gene, CDR1 is GTSNPN and CDR2 is SVGIG (reference sequence). Trimming removed 4 bases at V and 1 base at J, with 8 bases between. The CDR3 extends over 12 amino acids.

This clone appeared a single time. The CDR3 DNA sequence: TGTGCCAGCAGGGGTGTTGGGGGGAACTATGGCTACACCTTC. Translation gives CASRGVGGNYGYTF. V gene TRBV11-2 combines with J gene TRBJ1-2, with D perhaps TRBD1 (5 bases). CDR3 length: 14 residues. Deletions cut 6 bases from V and 2 bases from J, with 13 bases between. Germline loops: CDR1 SGHAT, CDR2 FQNNGV. Full variable domain (outside the CDR3, taken from reference TRBV11-2 and TRBJ1-2): EAGVAQSPRYKIIEKRQSVAFWCNPISGHATLYWYQQILGQGPKLLIQFQNNGVVDDSQLPKDRFSAERLKGVDSTLKIQPAKLEDSAVYLCASRGVGGNYGYTFGSGTRLTVV.

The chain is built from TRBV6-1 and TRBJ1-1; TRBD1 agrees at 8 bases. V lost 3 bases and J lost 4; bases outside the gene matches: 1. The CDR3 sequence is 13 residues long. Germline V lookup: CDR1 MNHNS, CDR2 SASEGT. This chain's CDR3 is CASSDTGGTEAFF. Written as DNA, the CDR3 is TGTGCCAGCAGTGACACAGGGGGCACTGAAGCTTTCTTT.

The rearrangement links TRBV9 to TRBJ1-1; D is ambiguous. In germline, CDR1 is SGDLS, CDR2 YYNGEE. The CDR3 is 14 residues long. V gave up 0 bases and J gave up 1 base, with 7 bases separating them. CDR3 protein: CASSVAVENTEAFF. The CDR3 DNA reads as TGTGCCAGCAGCGTAGCGGTGGAGAACACTGAAGCTTTCTTT.